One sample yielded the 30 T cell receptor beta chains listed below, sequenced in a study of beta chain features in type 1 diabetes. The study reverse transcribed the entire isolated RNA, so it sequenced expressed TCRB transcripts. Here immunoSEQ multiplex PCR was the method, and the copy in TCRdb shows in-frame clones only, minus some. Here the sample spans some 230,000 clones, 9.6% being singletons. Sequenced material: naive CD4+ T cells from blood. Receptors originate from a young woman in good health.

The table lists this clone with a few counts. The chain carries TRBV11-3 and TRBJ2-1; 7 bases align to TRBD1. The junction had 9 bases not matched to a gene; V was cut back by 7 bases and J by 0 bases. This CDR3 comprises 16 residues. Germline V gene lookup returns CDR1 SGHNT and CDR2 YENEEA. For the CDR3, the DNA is TGTGCCAGCAACCTTGGACAGGAGAGCTCCTACAATGAGCAGTTCTTC. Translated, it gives CASNLGQESSYNEQFF.

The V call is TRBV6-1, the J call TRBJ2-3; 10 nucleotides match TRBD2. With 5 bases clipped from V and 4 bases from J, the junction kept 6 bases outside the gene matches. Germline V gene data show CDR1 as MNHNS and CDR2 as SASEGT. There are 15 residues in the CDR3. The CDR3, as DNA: TGTGCCAGCAGTCTTACTAGCGGGAAGGCAGATACGCAGTATTTT. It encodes CASSLTSGKADTQYF.

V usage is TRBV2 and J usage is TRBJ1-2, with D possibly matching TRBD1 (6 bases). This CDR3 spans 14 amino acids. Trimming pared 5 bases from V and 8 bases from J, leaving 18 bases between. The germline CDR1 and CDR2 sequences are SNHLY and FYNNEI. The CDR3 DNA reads TGTGCCAGCAGTCAAGGGCAGGGGATAAGGGGCTACACCTTC. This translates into CASSQGQGIRGYTF. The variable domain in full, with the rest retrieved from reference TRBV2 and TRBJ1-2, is EPEVTQTPSHQVTQMGQEVILRCVPISNHLYFYWYRQILGQKVEFLVSFYNNEISEKSEIFDDQFSVERPDGSNFTLKIRSTKLEDSAMYFCASSQGQGIRGYTFGSGTRLTVV.

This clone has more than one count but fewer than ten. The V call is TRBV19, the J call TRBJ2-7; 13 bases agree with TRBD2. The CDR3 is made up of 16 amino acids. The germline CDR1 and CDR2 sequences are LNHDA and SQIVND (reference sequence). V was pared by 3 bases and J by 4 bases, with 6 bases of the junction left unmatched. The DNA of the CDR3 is TGTGCCAGTAGTATTTCGACTAGCGGGAGGCCATACGAGCAGTACTTC. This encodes CASSISTSGRPYEQYF.

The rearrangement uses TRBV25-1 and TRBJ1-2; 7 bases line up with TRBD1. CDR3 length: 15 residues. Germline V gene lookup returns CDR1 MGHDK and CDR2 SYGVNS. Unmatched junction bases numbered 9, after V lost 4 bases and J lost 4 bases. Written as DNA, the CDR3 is TGTGCCAGCAGTGGAACAGGGGAAGGGGGCTATGGCTACACCTTC. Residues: CASSGTGEGGYGYTF.

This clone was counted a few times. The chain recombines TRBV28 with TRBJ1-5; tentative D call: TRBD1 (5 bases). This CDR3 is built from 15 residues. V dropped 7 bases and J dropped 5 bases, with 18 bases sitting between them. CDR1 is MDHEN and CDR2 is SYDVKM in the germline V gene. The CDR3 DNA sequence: TGTGCCAGCACTATGGGGGGGAATACCGATCAGCCCCAGCATTTT. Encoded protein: CASTMGGNTDQPQHF.

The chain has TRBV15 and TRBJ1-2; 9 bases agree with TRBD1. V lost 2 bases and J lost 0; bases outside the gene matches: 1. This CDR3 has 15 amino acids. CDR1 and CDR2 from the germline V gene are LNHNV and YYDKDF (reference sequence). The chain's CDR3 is CATSRRTGANYGYTF. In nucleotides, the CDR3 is TGTGCCACCAGCAGACGGACAGGGGCTAACTATGGCTACACCTTC.

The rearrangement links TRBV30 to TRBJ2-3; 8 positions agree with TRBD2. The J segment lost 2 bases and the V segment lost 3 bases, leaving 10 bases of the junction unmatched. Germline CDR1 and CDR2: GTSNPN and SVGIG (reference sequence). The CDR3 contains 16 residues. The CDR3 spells CAWSGEGGGSTDTQYF. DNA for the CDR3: TGTGCCTGGAGCGGGGAGGGCGGGGGGTCCACAGATACGCAGTATTTT.

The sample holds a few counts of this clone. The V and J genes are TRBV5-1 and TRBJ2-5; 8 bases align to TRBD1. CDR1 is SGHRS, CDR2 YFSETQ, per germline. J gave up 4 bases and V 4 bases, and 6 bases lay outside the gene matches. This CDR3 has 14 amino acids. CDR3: CASSRQGPGETQYF. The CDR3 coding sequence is TGCGCCAGCAGCCGACAGGGGCCGGGAGAGACCCAGTACTTC.

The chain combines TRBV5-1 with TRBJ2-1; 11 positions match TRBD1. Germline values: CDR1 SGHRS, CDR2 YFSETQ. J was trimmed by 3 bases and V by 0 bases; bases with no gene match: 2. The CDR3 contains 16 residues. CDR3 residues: CASSLGGTGGYNEQFF. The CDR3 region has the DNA TGCGCCAGCAGCTTGGGAGGGACAGGGGGCTACAATGAGCAGTTCTTC.

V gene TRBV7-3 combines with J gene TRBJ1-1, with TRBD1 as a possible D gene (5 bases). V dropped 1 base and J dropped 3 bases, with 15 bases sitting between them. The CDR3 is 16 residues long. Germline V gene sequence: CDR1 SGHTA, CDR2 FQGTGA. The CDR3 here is CASSLNPRGRDTEAFF. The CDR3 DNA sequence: TGTGCCAGCAGCTTAAACCCGCGGGGGAGGGACACTGAAGCTTTCTTT. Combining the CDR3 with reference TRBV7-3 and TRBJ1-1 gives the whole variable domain GAGVSQTPSNKVTEKGKYVELRCDPISGHTALYWYRQSLGQGPEFLIYFQGTGAADDSGLPNDRFFAVRPEGSVSTLKIQRTERGDSAVYLCASSLNPRGRDTEAFFGQGTRLTVV.

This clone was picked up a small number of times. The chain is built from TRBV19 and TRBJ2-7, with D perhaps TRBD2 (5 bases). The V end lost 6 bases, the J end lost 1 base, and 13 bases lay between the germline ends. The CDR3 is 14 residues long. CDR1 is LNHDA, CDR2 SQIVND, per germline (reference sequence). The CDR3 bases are TGTGCCAGTAGATCAGGTCCGGGATCCTACGAGCAGTACTTC. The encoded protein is CASRSGPGSYEQYF. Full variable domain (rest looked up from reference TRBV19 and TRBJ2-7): DGGITQSPKYLFRKEGQNVTLSCEQNLNHDAMYWYRQDPGQGLRLIYYSQIVNDFQKGDIAEGYSVSREKKESFPLTVTSAQKNPTAFYLCASRSGPGSYEQYFGPGTRLTVT.

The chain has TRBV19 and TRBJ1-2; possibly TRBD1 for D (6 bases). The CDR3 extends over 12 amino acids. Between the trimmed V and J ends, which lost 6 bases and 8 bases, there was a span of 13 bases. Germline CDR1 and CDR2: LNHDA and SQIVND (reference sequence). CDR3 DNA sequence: TGTGCCAGTAGCCCAGGGGTGGGAGGCTACACCTTC. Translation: CASSPGVGGYTF.

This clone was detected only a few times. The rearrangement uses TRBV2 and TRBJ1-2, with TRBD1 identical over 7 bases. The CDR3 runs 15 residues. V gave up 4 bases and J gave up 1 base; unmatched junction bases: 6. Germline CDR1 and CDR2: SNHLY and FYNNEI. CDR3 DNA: TGTGCCAGCAGTGGTAGGGACAGCGATAACTATGGCTACACCTTC. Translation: CASSGRDSDNYGYTF. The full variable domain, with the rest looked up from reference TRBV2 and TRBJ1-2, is EPEVTQTPSHQVTQMGQEVILRCVPISNHLYFYWYRQILGQKVEFLVSFYNNEISEKSEIFDDQFSVERPDGSNFTLKIRSTKLEDSAMYFCASSGRDSDNYGYTFGSGTRLTVV.

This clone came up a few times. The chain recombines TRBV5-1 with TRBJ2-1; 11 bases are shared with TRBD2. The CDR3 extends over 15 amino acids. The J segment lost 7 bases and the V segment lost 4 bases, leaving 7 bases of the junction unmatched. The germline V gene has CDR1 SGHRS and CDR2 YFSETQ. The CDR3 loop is CASSLSGGAGNEQFF. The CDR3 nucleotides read TGCGCCAGCAGCCTTAGCGGGGGGGCCGGGAATGAGCAGTTCTTC. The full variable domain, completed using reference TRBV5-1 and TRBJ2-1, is KAGVTQTPRYLIKTRGQQVTLSCSPISGHRSVSWYQQTPGQGLQFLFEYFSETQRNKGNFPGRFSGRQFSNSRSEMNVSTLELGDSALYLCASSLSGGAGNEQFFGPGTRLTVL.

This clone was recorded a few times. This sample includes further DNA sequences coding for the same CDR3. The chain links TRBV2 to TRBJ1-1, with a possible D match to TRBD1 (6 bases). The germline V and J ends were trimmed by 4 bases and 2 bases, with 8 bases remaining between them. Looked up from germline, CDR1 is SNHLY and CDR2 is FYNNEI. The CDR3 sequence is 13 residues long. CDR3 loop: CASSVQGNTEAFF. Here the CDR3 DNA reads TGTGCCAGCAGTGTACAGGGAAACACTGAAGCTTTCTTT.

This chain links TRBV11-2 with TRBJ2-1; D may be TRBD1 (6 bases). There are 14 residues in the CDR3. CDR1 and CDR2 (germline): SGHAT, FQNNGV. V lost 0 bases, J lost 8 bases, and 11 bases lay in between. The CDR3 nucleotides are TGTGCCAGCAGCTTAGACCCCGGGACATATGAGCAGTTCTTC. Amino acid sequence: CASSLDPGTYEQFF. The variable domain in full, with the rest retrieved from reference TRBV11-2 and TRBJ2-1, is EAGVAQSPRYKIIEKRQSVAFWCNPISGHATLYWYQQILGQGPKLLIQFQNNGVVDDSQLPKDRFSAERLKGVDSTLKIQPAKLEDSAVYLCASSLDPGTYEQFFGPGTRLTVL.

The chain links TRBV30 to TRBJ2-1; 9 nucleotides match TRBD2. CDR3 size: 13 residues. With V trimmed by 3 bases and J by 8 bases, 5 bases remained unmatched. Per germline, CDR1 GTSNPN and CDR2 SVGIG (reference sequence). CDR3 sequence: CAWREAGGHEQFF. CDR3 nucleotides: TGTGCCTGGAGAGAAGCGGGAGGTCATGAGCAGTTCTTC.

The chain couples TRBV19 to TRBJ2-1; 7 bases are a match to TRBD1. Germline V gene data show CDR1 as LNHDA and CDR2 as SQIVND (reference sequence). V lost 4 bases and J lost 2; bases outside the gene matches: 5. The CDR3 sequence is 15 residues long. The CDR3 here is CASSRGQPPYNEQFF. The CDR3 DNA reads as TGTGCCAGTAGTAGGGGACAGCCACCCTACAATGAGCAGTTCTTC.

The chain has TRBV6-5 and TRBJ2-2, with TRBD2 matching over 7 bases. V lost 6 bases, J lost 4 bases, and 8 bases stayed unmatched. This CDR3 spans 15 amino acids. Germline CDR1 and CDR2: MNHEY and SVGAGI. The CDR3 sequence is CASSSPREGTGELFF. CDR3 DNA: TGTGCCAGCAGCTCCCCCAGGGAGGGCACCGGGGAGCTGTTTTTT.

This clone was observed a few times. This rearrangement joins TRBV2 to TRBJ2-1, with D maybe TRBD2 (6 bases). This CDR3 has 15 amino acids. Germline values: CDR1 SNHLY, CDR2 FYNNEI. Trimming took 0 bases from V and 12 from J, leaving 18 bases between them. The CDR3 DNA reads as TGTGCCAGCAGTGAAGCCCCCATTCTAGCGAATAGGCAGTTCTTC. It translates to CASSEAPILANRQFF.

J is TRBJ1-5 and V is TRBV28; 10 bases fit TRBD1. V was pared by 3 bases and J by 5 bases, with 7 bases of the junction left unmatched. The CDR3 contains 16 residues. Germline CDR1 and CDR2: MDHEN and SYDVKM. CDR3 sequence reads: CASSLGRQGAYQPQHF. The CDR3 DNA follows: TGTGCCAGCAGTTTGGGCAGACAGGGGGCATATCAGCCCCAGCATTTT.

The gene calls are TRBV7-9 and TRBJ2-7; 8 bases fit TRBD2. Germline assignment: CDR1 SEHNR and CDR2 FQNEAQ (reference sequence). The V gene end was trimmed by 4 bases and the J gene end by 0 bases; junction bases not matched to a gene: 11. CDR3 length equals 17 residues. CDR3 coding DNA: TGTGCCAGCAGCTGGGCTGTTGCGGGAGGCCACTCCTACGAGCAGTACTTC. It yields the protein CASSWAVAGGHSYEQYF. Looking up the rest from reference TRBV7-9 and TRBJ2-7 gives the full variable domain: DTGVSQNPRHKITKRGQNVTFRCDPISEHNRLYWYRQTLGQGPEFLTYFQNEAQLEKSRLLSDRFSAERPKGSFSTLEIQRTEQGDSAMYLCASSWAVAGGHSYEQYFGPGTRLTVT.

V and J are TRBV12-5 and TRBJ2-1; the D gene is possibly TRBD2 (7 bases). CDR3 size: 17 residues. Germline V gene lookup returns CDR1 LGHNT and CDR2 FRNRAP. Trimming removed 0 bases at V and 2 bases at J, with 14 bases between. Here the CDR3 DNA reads TGTGCTAGTGGTTTGGTACTCGGGGGGCCCCCCTACAATGAGCAGTTCTTC. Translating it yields CASGLVLGGPPYNEQFF.

CDR3 sequence: CASSQDRTGGDTEAFF. CDR3 DNA: TGCGCCAGCAGCCAAGATCGGACGGGGGGCGACACTGAAGCTTTCTTT. The genes are TRBV4-1 and TRBJ1-1, with a weak D call TRBD1 (6 bases). This CDR3 has 16 amino acids. Between the trimmed V and J ends, which lost 0 bases and 3 bases, there was a span of 14 bases. Per the germline V gene, CDR1 is MGHRA and CDR2 is YSYEKL.

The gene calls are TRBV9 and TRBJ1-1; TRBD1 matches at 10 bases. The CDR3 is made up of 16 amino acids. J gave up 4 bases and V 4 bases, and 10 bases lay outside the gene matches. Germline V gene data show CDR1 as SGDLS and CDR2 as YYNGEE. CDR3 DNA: TGTGCCAGCAGCTCGACGACAGGGGGCTACGGCACTGAAGCTTTCTTT. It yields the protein CASSSTTGGYGTEAFF.

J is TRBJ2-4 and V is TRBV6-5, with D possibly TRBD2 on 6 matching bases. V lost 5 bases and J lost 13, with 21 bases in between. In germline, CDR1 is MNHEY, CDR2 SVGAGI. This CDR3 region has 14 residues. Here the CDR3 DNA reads TGTGCCAGCAGTGAAAGGGGTGCGGGAAGTGTCCAGTACTTC. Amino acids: CASSERGAGSVQYF.

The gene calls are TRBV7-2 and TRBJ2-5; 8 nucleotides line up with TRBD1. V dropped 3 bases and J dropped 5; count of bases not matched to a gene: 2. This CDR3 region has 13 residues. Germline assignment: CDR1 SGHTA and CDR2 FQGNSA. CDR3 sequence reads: CASSLAGGETQYF. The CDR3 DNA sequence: TGTGCCAGCAGCTTGGCAGGGGGCGAGACCCAGTACTTC.

The CDR3 DNA reads as TGCGCCAGCAGCTTGATAGGGACTAGCGACGACGAGCAGTACTTC. It translates to CASSLIGTSDDEQYF. The chain uses TRBV5-1 and TRBJ2-7; TRBD2 aligns across 10 bases. The CDR3 has 15 residues. CDR1 is SGHRS and CDR2 is YFSETQ in the germline V gene. Trimming cost V 1 base and J 5 bases; bases outside gene matches: 6. Filled out from reference TRBV5-1 and TRBJ2-7, the complete variable domain reads KAGVTQTPRYLIKTRGQQVTLSCSPISGHRSVSWYQQTPGQGLQFLFEYFSETQRNKGNFPGRFSGRQFSNSRSEMNVSTLELGDSALYLCASSLIGTSDDEQYFGPGTRLTVT.

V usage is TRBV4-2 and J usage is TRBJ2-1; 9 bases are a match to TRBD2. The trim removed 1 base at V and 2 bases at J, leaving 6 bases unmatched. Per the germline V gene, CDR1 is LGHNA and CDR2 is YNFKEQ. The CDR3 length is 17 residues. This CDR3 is CASSQGQTSGPYNEQFF. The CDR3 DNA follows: TGTGCCAGCAGCCAAGGTCAGACTAGCGGACCCTACAATGAGCAGTTCTTC.